The T cell receptor beta chain under discussion was sequenced for a study of shared clonotypes between healthy human individuals. Unsorted PBMC DNA sequencing spanned ten immunoSEQ deep assay plates. In the original analysis: Filtering differed since immunoSEQ provided only junctions, with no quality scores. Only in-frame clones appear in the TCRdb table, and some are missing; sequencing was by immunoSEQ multiplex PCR. V, J and clone size are those of that table, while D and trimming were read from the DNA. The table lists about 470,000 clones, around 75% of them singletons. Germline V gene lookup returns CDR1 MNHNS and CDR2 SASEGT. Trimming shortened V by 7 bases and J by 5 bases, and 14 bases separated the two germline ends. This CDR3 has 13 residues. Points from the study as a whole: Only blood samples were collected, and tissue repertoires likely differ.

Donors comprised healthy HIV-negative adults lacking recent acute infections or vaccinations. This clone showed up just a few times. Its cognate antigen is unknown. The sample was PBMCs. This clonotype was obtained from a woman between 40 and 50 years old in good health. Some clones in this sample may be carry-over from other donors' samples. The genes are TRBV6-1 and TRBJ1-2; D might be TRBD1 (5 bases). The CDR3 region has the DNA TGTGCCAGCACCCCGGGGACGCTATATGGCTACACCTTC. Amino acids: CASTPGTLYGYTF.